This entry features one T cell receptor (beta chain) sequence. The antigen this receptor binds is unknown. Qualities for individual bases were not recorded, and no much larger clone is one base off. The source of the sample is a study of blood T cell repertoires in COVID-19 (dated by TCRdb to 2018 to 2021). Looking at the study overall: The collaborator samples originated in the United States, Italy and Spain and spanned the acute and convalescent phases of COVID-19. The material from the prospective study consisted of cDNA or gDNA derived from T cells, B-cell-depleted T cells, or PBMCs. Subjects who had been exposed to COVID-19, were actively infected with it, or had recovered from it provided the deeply sampled blood TCRbeta repertoires that made up the dataset. The repertoires were made available in a free public database intended to serve as a resource for research on the immune response to SARS-CoV-2. Samples were obtained from the ongoing ImmuneRACE study (first 160 participants) and from 1,254 subjects provided by 6 global collaborators. A de-identified subject ID, COVID-19 status, age in years and sex were almost always included in the sample metadata. Where available, HLA class I and class II types were taken from metadata supplied by the sample provider and were not determined by assay-based typing. Points the paper makes about the study in general: The amount of clinical and demographic metadata varied by source and participant and was provided uncurated.

The immunoSEQ Assay, a bias-controlled multiplex PCR, was used to amplify TCRbeta CDR3 regions from genomic DNA. As for the authors' bioinformatics: The number of nucleated cells in each sample was estimated from the amplification of reference gene primers within the assay. To quantify the absolute abundance of each unique TCRbeta CDR3 rearrangement, sequence reads were collapsed and filtered. For each sample, productive Simpson clonality was calculated as the square root of Simpson's diversity index over productive rearrangements. The clones in this table, taken by TCRdb from immuneACCESS, are in-frame only. Not every clone is retained; where verified, under half of the shortfall comes from an unresolved V gene, and the cause of the rest is unknown. The D gene and trimming were derived from the DNA, and the V and J assignments and clone size from that table. This sample comprises approximately 260,000 clones, approximately 80% of them detected only once. The biggest ten clones account for around 4.1% of the sample.

Whole blood was collected in K2EDTA tubes by collaborating institutions according to the institutions' own protocols. For TCRbeta analysis, collaborators shipped samples in one of three forms: frozen whole blood, isolated PBMCs, or DNA extracted from either of those sample types. V loses 2 bases, J loses 2 bases, and the germline ends lie 7 bases apart. From its cysteine to its phenylalanine, the CDR3 spans 13 amino acids. Only the CDR3 region is kept as DNA, spanning 39 bases read in frame from base 1. For CDR1 and CDR2, the germline V gene lists SGHVS and FNYEAQ. Sample: peripheral blood. The chain joins TRBV7-6 to TRBJ2-7, with the D gene uncertain. The receptor was derived from a woman between 35 and 50 years old with active or convalescent COVID-19. The encoded CDR3 is CASSLSVTYEQYF. The DNA reads TGTGCCAGCAGCTTATCGGTGACCTACGAGCAGTACTTC.